The source of this TCR beta chain is a study of control samples from healthy donors and cancer patients. Germline CDR1 and CDR2: SGHDT and YYEEEE. The CDR3 is 14 residues long. The V end was cut by 3 bases, the J end by 2 bases, with 12 bases between. The repertoire was sequenced with immunoSEQ multiplex PCR; TCRdb's copy has only in-frame clones and lacks some. Of about 82,000 clones listed, about 93% are singletons. What was sequenced was blood. This chain joins TRBV5-6 and TRBJ2-7, with D perhaps matching TRBD1 or TRBD2 (5 bases each). This TCR derives from a woman under 30 in good health. CDR3 coding DNA: TGTGCCAGCAGCTGGGGACCTGTGGCCTACGAGCAGTACTTC. This translates into CASSWGPVAYEQYF.